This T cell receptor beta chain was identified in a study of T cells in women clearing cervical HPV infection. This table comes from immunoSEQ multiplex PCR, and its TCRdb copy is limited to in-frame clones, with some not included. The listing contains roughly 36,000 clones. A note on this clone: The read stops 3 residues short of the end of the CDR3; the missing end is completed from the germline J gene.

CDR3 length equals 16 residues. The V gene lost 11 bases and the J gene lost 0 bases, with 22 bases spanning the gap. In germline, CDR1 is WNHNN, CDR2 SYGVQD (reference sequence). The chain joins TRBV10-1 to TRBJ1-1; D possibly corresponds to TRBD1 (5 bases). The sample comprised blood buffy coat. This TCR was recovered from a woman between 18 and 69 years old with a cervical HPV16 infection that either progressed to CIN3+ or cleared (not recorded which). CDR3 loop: CARLKDGRDLNTEAFF. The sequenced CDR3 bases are TGCGCCCGATTAAAGGACGGAAGGGACTTGAACACTGAA.